This T cell receptor beta chain was documented in a study of cytomegalovirus exposure and HLA in healthy donors. Across the study: Membership in the Caucasian-associated ancestry cluster was found for 75% to 85% of approximately 400 genotyped donors.

The primer mix had 60 Vbeta and 13 Jbeta primers. Profiled with immunoSEQ multiplex PCR; TCRdb holds only in-frame clones, not every one. Of under 200,000 clones listed, roughly 84% are singletons. Study-level points and caveats: A previous analysis found most TCR beta V segments productive roughly 87% or roughly 30% of the time. CMV serostatus was the only immune exposure information that was available.

In regard to this clone: What it binds is unknown.

Germline CDR1 reads PRHDT; CDR2 reads FYEKMQ (reference sequence). J lost 6 bases, V lost 5 bases, and 5 bases had no gene match. The CDR3 is 14 residues long. The sample was PBMCs. This sequence originates from a man aged 50 to 59 in good health and CMV-seropositive. The J gene is TRBJ1-2, the V gene TRBV13, with 11 positions matching TRBD1. The CDR3 here is CASSTGQGADGYTF. The CDR3 DNA sequence: TGTGCCAGCAGCACCGGACAGGGGGCAGATGGCTACACCTTC.